This T cell receptor beta chain emerged from a study of blood T cell repertoires in COVID-19. The count of this clone is one. Trimming took off 7 bases at V and 5 bases at J, with 11 bases between the two ends. The germline gives CDR1 MNHEY, CDR2 SVGAGI. This CDR3 has 12 residues. Original processing methods: Amplification of reference gene primers was used by the study to estimate nucleated cell counts. Produced via immunoSEQ multiplex PCR; TCRdb's table is partial and in-frame only. For V, J and clone size, that table is used; D and trimming come from the DNA. The sample lists under 300,000 clones, 75% to 85% occurring once.

The chain joins TRBV6-5 to TRBJ1-2; D remains unclear. The TCR comes from a woman in her thirties or forties who had recovered from COVID-19. The sample taken for sequencing was peripheral blood. For the CDR3, the DNA is TGTGCCAGCAAAAGTGGGCTTTATGGCTACACCTTC. This translates into CASKSGLYGYTF.